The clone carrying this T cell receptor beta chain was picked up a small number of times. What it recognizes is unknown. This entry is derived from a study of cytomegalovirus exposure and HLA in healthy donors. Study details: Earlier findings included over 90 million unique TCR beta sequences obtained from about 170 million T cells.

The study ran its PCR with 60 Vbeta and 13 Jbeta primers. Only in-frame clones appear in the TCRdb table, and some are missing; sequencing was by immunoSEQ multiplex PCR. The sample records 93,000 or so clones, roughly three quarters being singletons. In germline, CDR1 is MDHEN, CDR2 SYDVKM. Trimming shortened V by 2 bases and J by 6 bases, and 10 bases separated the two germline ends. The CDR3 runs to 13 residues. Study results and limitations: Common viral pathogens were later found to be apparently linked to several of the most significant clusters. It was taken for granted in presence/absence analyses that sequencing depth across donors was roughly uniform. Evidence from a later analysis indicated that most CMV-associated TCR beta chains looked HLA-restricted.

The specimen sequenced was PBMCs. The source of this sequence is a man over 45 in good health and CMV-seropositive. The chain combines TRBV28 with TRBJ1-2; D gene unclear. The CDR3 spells CASSLNAGHGYTF. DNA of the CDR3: TGTGCCAGCAGTTTAAACGCGGGCCATGGCTACACCTTC.